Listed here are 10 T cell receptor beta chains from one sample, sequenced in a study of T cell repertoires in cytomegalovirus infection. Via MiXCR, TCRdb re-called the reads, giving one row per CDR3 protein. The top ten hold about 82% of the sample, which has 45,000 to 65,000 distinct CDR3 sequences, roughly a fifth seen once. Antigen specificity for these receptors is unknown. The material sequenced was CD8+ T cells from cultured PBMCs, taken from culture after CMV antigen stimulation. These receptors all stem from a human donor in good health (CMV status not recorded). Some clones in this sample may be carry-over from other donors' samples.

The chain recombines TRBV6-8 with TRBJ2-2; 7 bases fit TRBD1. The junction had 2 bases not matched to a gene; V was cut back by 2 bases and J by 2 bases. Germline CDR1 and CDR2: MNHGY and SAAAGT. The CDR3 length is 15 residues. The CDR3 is CASSYPGGNTGELFF. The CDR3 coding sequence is TGTGCCAGCAGTTACCCAGGGGGAAACACCGGGGAGCTGTTTTTT.

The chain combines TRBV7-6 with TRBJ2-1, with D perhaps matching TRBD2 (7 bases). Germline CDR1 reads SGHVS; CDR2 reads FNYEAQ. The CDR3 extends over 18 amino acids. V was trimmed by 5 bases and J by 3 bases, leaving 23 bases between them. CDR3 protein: CASSLTPSGGLLYNEQFF. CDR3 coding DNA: TGTGCCAGCAGCCTGACTCCGTCGGGGGGCCTCCTCTACAATGAGCAGTTCTTC.

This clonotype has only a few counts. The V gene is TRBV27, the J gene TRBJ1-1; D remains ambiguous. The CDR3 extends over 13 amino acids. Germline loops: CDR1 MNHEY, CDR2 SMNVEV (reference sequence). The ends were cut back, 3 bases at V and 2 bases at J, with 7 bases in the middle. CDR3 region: CASSFSANTEAFF. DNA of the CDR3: TGTGCCAGCAGTTTTAGTGCTAACACTGAAGCTTTCTTT.

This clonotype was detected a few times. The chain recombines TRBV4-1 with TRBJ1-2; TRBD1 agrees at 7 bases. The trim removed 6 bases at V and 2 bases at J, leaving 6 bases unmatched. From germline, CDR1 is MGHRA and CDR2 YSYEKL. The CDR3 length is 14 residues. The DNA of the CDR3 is TGCGCCAGCAGTCCCCCAGGGGGGAACTATGGCTACACCTTC. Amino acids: CASSPPGGNYGYTF.

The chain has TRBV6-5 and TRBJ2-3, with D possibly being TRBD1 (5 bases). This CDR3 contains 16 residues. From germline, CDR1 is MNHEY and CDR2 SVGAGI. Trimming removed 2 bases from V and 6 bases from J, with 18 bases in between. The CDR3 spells CASSYGKGAPRDTQYF. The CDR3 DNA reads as TGTGCCAGCAGTTACGGGAAAGGGGCCCCACGGGATACGCAGTATTTT.

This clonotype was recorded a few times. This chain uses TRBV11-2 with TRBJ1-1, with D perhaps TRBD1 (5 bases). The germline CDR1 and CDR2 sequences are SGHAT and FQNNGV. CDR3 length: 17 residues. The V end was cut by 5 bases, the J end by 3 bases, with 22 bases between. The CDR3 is CASSRPPWEGRYTEAFF. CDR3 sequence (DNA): TGTGCCAGCAGCCGGCCCCCTTGGGAGGGGCGGTACACTGAAGCTTTCTTT. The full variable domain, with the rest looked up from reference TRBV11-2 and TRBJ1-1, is EAGVAQSPRYKIIEKRQSVAFWCNPISGHATLYWYQQILGQGPKLLIQFQNNGVVDDSQLPKDRFSAERLKGVDSTLKIQPAKLEDSAVYLCASSRPPWEGRYTEAFFGQGTRLTVV.

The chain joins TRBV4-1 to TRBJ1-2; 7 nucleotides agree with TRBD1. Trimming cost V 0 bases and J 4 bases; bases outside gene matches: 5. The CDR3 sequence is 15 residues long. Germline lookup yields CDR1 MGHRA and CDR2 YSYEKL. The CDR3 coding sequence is TGCGCCAGCAGCCAAGAGGCAGGGGGGCCCTATGGCTACACCTTC. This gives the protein CASSQEAGGPYGYTF.

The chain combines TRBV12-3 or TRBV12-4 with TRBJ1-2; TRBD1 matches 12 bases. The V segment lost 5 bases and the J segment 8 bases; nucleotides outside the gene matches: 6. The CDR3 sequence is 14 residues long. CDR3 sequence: CASSPGQGAGGYTF. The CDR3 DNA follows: TGTGCCAGCAGTCCGGGACAGGGGGCAGGAGGCTACACCTTC.

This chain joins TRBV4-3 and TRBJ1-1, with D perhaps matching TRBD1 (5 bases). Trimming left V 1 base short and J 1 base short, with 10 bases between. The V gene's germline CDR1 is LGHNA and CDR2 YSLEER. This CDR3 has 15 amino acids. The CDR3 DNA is TGCGCCAGCAGCCAAGGGAGGGGAAAGAACACTGAAGCTTTCTTT. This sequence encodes CASSQGRGKNTEAFF.

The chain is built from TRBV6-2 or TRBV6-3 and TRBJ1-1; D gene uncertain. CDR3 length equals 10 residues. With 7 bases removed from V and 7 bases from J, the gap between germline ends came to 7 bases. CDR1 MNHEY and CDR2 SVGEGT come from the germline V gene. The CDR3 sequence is CASNPDEAFF. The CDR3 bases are TGTGCCAGCAACCCCGATGAAGCTTTCTTT.